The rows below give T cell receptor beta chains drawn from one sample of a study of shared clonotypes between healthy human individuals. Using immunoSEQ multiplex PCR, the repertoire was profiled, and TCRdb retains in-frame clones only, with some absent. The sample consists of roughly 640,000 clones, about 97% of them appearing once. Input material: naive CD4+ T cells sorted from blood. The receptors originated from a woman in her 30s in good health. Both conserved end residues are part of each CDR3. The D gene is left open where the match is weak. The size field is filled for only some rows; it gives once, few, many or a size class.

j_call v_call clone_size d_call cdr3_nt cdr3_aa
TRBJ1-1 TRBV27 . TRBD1 TGTGCCAGCAGTCCAGACCAGCCGGGACAGGGGAACACTGAAGCTTTCTTT CASSPDQPGQGNTEAFF
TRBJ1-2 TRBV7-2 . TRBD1 TGTGCCAGCAGCTTGGGACCCCCAGGGGGGCACTATGGCTACACCTTC CASSLGPPGGHYGYTF
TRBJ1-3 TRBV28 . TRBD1 TGTGCCAGCAGGTGGACAGGATCTGGAAACACCATATATTTT CASRWTGSGNTIYF
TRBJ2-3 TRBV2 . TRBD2 TGTGCCAGCGGTGGGCTAGCGGGGGCAGATACGCAGTATTTT CASGGLAGADTQYF
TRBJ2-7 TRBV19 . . TGTGCCAGTCAAAGTTCCACATCCTACGAGCAGTACTTC CASQSSTSYEQYF
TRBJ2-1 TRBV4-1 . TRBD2 TGCGCCAGCAGCCAAATAGGGAGCCGGCGGGGGGGGAATGAGCAGTTCTTC CASSQIGSRRGGNEQFF
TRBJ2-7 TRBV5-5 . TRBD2 TGTGCCAGCACTCACCCCCTGCGGGGGACCTACGAGCAGTACTTC CASTHPLRGTYEQYF
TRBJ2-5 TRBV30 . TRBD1 TGTGCCTGGAGTCACGACAGGGCCAGGGAGACCCAGTACTTC CAWSHDRARETQYF
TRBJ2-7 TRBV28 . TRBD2 TGTGCCAGCAGCCGCGATGCACTAGCGGGAGGTTCCTACGAGCAGTACTTC CASSRDALAGGSYEQYF
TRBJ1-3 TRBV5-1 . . TGCGCCAGCAGCCCCCGTTTCGCACCCACGAACAGGGCCCAACACTCTGGAAACACCATATATTTT CASSPRFAPTNRAQHSGNTIYF
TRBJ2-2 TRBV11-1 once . TGTGCCAGCAGTTTATACCGTATGAGGGAAAAGGGCGGGGAGCTGTTTTTT CASSLYRMREKGGELFF
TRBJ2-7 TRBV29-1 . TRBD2 TGCAGCGCTATTGAGACTAGCGGCTACGAGCAGTACTTC CSAIETSGYEQYF
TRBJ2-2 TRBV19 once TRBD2 TGTGCCAGTAGTTTCGCGGGAGCGAACACCGGGGAGCTGTTTTTT CASSFAGANTGELFF
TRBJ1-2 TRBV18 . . TGTGCCAGCTCACCACCGACGATCTATGGCTACACCTTC CASSPPTIYGYTF
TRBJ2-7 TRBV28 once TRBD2 TGTGCCAGCAGTTTGAGTTCTAGCGGGGTTAGGTACGAGCAGTACTTC CASSLSSSGVRYEQYF
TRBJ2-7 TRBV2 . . TGTGCCAGCAGGATGTCCTACGAGCAGTACTTC CASRMSYEQYF
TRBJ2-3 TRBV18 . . TGTGCCAGCTCACCTCAGTCCGTCCGCACAGATACGCAGTATTTT CASSPQSVRTDTQYF
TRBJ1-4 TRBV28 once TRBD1 TGTGCCAGCAGGGGGGCGGGGACAGTTAATGAAAAACTGTTTTTT CASRGAGTVNEKLFF
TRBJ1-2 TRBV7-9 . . TGTGCCAGCAGCCATCAGGACCCCGACTATGGCTACACCTTC CASSHQDPDYGYTF
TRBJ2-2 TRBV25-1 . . TGTGCCAGCAGTGCGGCGAACACCGGGGAGCTGTTTTTT CASSAANTGELFF
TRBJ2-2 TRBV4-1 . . TGCGCCAGCAGCCAGGGGCCGAACACCGGGGAGCTGTTTTTT CASSQGPNTGELFF
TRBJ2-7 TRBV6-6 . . TGTGCCAGCAACATCGAGGCGCGGTACGAGCAGTACTTC CASNIEARYEQYF
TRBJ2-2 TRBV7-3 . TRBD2 TGTGCCAGCAGCTCGACTAGCGCCACCGGGGAGCTGTTTTTT CASSSTSATGELFF
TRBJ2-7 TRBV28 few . TGTGCCAGCAGTCCCGGTTCCAACTACGAGCAGTACTTC CASSPGSNYEQYF
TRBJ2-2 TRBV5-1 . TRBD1 TGCGCCAGCAGCAGGGGACAGGAGAACACCGGGGAGCTGTTTTTT CASSRGQENTGELFF
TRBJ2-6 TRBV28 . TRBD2 TGTGCCAGCAGTTCCCCCGGGACTAGCGGGAGTGCTGGGGCCAACGTCCTGACTTTC CASSSPGTSGSAGANVLTF
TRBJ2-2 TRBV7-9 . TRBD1 TGTGCCAGCAGCAAGACAACCGGACAGGGTGGGACCGGGGAGCTGTTTTTT CASSKTTGQGGTGELFF
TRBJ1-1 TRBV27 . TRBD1 TGTGCCAGCACTAGACAGGGTTGGGCCACTGAAGCTTTCTTT CASTRQGWATEAFF
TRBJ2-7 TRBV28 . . TGTGCCAGCAGTGCCTATAGCGGAGCGGTCTACGAGCAGTACTTC CASSAYSGAVYEQYF
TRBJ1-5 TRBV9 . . TGTGCCAGCAGTCAAGGGGGGCCCTCCTCGGATAGCAATCAGCCCCAGCATTTT CASSQGGPSSDSNQPQHF
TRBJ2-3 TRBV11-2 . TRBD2 TGTGCCAGCACCCCGGGGGGGCTAGCGGGATTAGGGGATACGCAGTATTTT CASTPGGLAGLGDTQYF
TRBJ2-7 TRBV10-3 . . TGTGCCATCAGTGATTCGGCCTCCTACGAGCAGTACTTC CAISDSASYEQYF
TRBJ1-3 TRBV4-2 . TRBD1 TGTGCCAGCAGCCAAGAGCTGCGGACAGGGGGAAACACCATATATTTT CASSQELRTGGNTIYF
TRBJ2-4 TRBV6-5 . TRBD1 TGTGCCAGCAGTTATCACCGGGACAGGCACATTCAGTACTTC CASSYHRDRHIQYF
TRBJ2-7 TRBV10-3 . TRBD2 TGTGCCATCAGTGCTAGCGGGAGAGGCTCCGAGCAGTACTTC CAISASGRGSEQYF
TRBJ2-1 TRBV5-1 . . TGCGCCAGCAGCTTGTTAGTCCGGACCAATGAGCAGTTCTTC CASSLLVRTNEQFF
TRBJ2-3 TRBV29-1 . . TGCAGCGTTGGACACCTCGGGGGCACAGATACGCAGTATTTT CSVGHLGGTDTQYF
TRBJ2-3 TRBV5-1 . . TGCGCCAGCAGCCGGACGCCCACAGATACGCAGTATTTT CASSRTPTDTQYF